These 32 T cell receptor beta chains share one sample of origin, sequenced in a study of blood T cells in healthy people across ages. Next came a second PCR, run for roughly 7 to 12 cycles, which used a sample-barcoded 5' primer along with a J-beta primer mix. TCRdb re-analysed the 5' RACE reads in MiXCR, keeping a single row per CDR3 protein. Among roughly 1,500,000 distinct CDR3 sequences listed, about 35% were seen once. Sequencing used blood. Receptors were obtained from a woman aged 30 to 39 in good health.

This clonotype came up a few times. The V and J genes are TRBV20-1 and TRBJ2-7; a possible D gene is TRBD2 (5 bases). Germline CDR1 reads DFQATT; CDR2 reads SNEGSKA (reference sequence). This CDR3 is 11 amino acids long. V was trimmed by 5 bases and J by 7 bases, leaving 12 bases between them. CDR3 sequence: CSASSPGEQYF. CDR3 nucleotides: TGCAGTGCTTCGAGTCCGGGGGAGCAGTACTTC.

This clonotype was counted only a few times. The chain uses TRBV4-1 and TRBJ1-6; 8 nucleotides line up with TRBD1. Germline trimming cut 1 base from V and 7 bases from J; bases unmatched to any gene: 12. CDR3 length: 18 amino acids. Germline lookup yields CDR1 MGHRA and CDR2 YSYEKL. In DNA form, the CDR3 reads TGCGCCAGCAGCCAAGTTCAGAGCGGGACAGGTAGCAATTCACCCCTCCACTTT. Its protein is CASSQVQSGTGSNSPLHF.

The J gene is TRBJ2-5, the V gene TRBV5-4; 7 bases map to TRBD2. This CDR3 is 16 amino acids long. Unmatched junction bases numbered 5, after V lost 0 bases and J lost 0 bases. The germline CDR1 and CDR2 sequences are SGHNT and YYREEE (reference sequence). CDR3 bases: TGTGCCAGCAGCTTGGTTCCAGCGGGGTACCAAGAGACCCAGTACTTC. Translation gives CASSLVPAGYQETQYF.

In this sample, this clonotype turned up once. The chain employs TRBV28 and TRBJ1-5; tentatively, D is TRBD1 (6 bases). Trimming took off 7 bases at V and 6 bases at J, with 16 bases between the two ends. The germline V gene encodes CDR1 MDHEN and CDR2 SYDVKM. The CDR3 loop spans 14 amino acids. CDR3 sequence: CASNFGGAGQPQHF. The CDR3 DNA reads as TGTGCCAGCAACTTCGGGGGGGCAGGTCAGCCCCAGCATTTT.

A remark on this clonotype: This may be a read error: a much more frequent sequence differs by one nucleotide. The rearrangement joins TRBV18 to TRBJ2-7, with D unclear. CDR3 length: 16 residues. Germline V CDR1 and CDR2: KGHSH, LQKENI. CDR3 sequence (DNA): TGTGCCGGCTCACCACCGAAGGCCAAGCCGCCCTACGAGCAGTACTTC. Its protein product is CAGSPPKAKPPYEQYF.

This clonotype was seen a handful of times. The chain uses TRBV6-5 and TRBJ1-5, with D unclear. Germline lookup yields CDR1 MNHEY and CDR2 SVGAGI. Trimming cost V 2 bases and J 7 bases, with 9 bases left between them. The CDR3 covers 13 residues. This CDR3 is CASSYQRGQPQHF. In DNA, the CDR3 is TGTGCCAGCAGTTACCAGCGAGGGCAGCCCCAGCATTTT.

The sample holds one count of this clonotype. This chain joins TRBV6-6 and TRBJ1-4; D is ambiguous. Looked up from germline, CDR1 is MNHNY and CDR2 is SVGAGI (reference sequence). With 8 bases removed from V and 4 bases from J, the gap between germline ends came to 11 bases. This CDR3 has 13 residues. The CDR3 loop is CASEDGLNEKLFF. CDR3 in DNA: TGTGCCAGCGAGGACGGACTTAATGAAAAACTGTTTTTT.

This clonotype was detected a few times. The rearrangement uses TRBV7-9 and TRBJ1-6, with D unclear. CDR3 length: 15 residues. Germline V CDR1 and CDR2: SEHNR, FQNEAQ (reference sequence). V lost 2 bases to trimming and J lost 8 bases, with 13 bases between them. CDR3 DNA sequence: TGTGCCAGCAGCTTAAGGCGGGAGGGTGATTCACCCCTCCACTTT. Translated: CASSLRREGDSPLHF.

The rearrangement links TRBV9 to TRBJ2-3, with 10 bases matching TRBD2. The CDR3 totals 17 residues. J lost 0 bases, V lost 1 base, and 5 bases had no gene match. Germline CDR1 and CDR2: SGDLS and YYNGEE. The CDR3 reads CASSVTSGASSTDTQYF. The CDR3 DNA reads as TGTGCCAGCAGCGTAACTAGCGGGGCCTCTAGCACAGATACGCAGTATTTT.

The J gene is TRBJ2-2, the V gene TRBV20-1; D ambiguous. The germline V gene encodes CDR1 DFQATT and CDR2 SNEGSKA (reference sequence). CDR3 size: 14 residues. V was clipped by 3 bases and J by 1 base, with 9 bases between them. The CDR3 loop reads CSARATLNTGELFF. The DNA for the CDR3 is TGCAGTGCTAGGGCTACCCTGAACACCGGGGAGCTGTTTTTT.

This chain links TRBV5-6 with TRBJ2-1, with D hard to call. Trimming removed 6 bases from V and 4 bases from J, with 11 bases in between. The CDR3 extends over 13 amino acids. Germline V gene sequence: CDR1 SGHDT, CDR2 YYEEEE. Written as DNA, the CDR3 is TGTGCCAGCACGGTCCGGGTTTACAATGAGCAGTTCTTC. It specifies CASTVRVYNEQFF. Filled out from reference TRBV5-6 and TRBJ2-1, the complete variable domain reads DAGVTQSPTHLIKTRGQQVTLRCSPKSGHDTVSWYQQALGQGPQFIFQYYEEEERQRGNFPDRFSGHQFPNYSSELNVNALLLGDSALYLCASTVRVYNEQFFGPGTRLTVL.

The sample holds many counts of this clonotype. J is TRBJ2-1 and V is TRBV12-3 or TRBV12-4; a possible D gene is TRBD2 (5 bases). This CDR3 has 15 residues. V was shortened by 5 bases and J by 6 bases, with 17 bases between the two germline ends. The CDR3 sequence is CASSPPLGGLNEQFF. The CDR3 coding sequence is TGTGCCAGCAGTCCCCCCCTTGGCGGGCTCAATGAGCAGTTCTTC.

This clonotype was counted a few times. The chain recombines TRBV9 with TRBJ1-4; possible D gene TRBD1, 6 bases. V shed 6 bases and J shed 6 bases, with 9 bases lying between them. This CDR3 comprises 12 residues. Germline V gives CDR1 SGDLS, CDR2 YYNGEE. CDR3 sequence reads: CASTGDHEKLFF. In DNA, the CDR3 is TGTGCCAGCACAGGGGACCATGAAAAACTGTTTTTT. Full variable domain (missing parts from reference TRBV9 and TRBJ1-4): DSGVTQTPKHLITATGQRVTLRCSPRSGDLSVYWYQQSLDQGLQFLIQYYNGEERAKGNILERFSAQQFPDLHSELNLSSLELGDSALYFCASTGDHEKLFFGSGTQLSVL.

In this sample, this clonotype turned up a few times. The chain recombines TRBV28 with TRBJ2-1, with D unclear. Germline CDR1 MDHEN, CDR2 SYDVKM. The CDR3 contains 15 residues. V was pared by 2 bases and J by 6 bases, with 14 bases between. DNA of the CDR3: TGTGCCAGCAGTTTAAGGCCAGCCAAGGGCAATGAGCAGTTCTTC. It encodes CASSLRPAKGNEQFF.

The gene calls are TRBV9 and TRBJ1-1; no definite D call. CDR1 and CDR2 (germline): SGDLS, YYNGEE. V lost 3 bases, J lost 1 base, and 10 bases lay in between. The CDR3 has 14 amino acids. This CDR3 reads CASSDLGRNTEAFF. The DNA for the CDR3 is TGTGCCAGCAGCGACCTAGGCAGGAACACTGAAGCTTTCTTT.

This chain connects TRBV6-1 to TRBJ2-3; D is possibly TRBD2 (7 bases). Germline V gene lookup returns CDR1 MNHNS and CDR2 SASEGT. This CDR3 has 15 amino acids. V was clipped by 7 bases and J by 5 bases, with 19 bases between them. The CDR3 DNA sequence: TGTGCCAGCACCCTATTAAGGGGGGGTAAAGATACGCAGTATTTT. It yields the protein CASTLLRGGKDTQYF.

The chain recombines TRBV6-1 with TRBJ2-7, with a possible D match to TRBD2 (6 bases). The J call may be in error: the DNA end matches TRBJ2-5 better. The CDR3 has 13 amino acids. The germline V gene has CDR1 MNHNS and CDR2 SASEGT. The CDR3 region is CASSELAGRTQYF. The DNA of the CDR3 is TGTGCCAGCAGTGAACTTGCGGGGAGGACCCAGTACTTC.

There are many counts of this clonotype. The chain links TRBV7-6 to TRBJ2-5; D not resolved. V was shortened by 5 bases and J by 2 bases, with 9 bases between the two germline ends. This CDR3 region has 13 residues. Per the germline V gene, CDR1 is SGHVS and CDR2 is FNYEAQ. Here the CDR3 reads CASSASSQETQYF. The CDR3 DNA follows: TGTGCCAGCAGCGCGTCCTCTCAAGAGACCCAGTACTTC.

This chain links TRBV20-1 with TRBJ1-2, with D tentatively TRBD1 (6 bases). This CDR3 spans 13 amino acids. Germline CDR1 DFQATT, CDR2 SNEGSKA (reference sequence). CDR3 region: CIPSRDKGYGYTF. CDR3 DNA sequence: TGCATCCCCTCCCGGGACAAGGGTTATGGCTACACCTTC.

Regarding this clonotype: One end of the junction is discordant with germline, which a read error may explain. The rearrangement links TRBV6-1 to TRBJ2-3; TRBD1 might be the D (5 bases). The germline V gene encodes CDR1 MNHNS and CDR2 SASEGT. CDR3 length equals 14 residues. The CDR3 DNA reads TGTGCCAGCAGTGTTCGACAGATCACAAATACGCAGTATTTT. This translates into CASSVRQITNTQYF.

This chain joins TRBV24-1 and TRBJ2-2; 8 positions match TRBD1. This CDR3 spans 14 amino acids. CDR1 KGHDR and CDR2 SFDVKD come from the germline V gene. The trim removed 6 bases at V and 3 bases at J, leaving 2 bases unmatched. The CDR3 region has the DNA TGTGCCACCAGTTCGGACAGGGACACCGGGGAGCTGTTTTTT. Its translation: CATSSDRDTGELFF.

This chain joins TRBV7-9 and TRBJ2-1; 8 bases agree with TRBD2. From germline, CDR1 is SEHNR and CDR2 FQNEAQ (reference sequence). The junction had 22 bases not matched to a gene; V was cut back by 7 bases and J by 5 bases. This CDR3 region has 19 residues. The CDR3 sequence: CASNFPIMLAGQSNNEQFF. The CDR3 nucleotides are TGTGCCAGCAACTTCCCCATCATGCTAGCGGGCCAATCCAACAATGAGCAGTTCTTC.

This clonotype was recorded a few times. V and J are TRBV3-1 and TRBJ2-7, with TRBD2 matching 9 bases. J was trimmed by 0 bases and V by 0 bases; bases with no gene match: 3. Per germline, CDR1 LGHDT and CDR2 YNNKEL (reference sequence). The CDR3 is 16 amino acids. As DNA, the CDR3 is TGTGCCAGCAGCCAAGAGAGACTAGCGGACTCCTACGAGCAGTACTTC. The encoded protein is CASSQERLADSYEQYF.

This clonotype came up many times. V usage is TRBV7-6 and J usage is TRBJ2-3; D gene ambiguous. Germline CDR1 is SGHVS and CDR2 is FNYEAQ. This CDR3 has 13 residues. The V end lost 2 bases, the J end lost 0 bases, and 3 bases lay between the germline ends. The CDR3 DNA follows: TGTGCCAGCAGCTTATTTAGCACAGATACGCAGTATTTT. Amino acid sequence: CASSLFSTDTQYF. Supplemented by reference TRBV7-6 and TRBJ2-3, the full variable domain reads GAGVSQSPRYKVTKRGQDVALRCDPISGHVSLYWYRQALGQGPEFLTYFNYEAQQDKSGLPNDRFSAERPEGSISTLTIQRTEQRDSAMYRCASSLFSTDTQYFGPGTRLTVL.

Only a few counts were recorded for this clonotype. This CDR3 reads CASSLLGTQYF. In DNA, the CDR3 is TGTGCCAGCAGTTTATTGGGGACCCAGTACTTC. The chain couples TRBV12-3 or TRBV12-4 to TRBJ2-5; D call uncertain. The CDR3 runs to 11 residues. The germline V and J ends were trimmed by 2 bases and 7 bases, with 5 bases remaining between them.

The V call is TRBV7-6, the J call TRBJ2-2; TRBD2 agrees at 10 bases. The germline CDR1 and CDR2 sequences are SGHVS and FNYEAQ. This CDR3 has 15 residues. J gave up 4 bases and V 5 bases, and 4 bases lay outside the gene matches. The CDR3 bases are TGTGCCAGCAGCCACAGCGGGGGGGGCACCGGGGAGCTGTTTTTT. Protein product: CASSHSGGGTGELFF. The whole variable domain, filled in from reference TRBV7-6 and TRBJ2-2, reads GAGVSQSPRYKVTKRGQDVALRCDPISGHVSLYWYRQALGQGPEFLTYFNYEAQQDKSGLPNDRFSAERPEGSISTLTIQRTEQRDSAMYRCASSHSGGGTGELFFGEGSRLTVL.

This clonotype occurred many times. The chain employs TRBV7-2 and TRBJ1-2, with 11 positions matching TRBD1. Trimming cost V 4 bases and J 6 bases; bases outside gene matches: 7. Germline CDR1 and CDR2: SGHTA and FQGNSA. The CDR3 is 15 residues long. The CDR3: CASSSRPGQGDGYTF. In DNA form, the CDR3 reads TGTGCCAGCAGCTCCCGCCCGGGACAGGGGGATGGCTACACCTTC.

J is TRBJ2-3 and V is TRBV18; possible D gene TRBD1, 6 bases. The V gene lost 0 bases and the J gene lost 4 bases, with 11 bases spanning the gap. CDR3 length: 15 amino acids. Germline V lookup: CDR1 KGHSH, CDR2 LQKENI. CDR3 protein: CASSPPNRDPDTQYF. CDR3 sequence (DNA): TGTGCCAGCTCACCACCCAACAGGGATCCAGATACGCAGTATTTT.

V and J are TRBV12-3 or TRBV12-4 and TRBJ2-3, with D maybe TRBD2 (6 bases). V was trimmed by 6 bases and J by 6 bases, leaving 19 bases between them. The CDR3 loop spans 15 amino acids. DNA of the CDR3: TGTGCCAGCAGCTCCCGAGTGGGAGGCATTGATACGCAGTATTTT. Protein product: CASSSRVGGIDTQYF.

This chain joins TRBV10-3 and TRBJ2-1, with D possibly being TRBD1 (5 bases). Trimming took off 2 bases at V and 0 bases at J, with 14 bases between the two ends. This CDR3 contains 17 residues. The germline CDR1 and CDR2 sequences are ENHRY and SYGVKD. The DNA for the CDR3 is TGTGCCATCAGTGAGAGGGCAGGGCTAACCTCCTACAATGAGCAGTTCTTC. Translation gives CAISERAGLTSYNEQFF.

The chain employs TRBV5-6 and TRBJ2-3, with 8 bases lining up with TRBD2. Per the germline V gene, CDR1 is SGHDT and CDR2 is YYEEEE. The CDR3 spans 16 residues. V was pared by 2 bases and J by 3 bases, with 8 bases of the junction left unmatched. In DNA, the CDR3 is TGTGCCAGCAGCTTTTCGGGGACTAGGCTGACAGATACGCAGTATTTT. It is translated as CASSFSGTRLTDTQYF.

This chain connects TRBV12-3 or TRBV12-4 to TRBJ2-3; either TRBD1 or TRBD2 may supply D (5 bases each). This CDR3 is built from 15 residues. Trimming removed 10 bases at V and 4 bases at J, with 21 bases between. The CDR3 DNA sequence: TGTGCCACCAGGGACGGGCTCCTTGGTGCAGATACGCAGTATTTT. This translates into CATRDGLLGADTQYF.